This paragraph covers one T cell receptor beta chain sequence. Germline V gene lookup returns CDR1 MNHNS and CDR2 SASEGT. This CDR3 has 16 amino acids. With V trimmed by 2 bases and J by 4 bases, 7 bases remained unmatched. This record comes from a study of blood T cell repertoires in COVID-19. Study information: In each case, the material was cDNA or gDNA derived from T cells, B-cell-depleted T cells, or PBMCs.

Per the original data handling: Amplification from reference gene primers served as the basis for estimated nucleated cell counts. Only in-frame clones appear in the TCRdb table, and some are missing; sequencing was by immunoSEQ multiplex PCR. V and J calls and clone size follow that table, whereas D and trimming were derived from the DNA. Of about 100,000 clones listed, roughly 76% are singletons. The specimen sequenced was peripheral blood. This clonotype was obtained from a man aged 80 or over with COVID-19, enrolled during active disease. J is TRBJ1-5 and V is TRBV6-1; 8 nucleotides agree with TRBD1. The chain's CDR3 is CASSESAGGPNQPQHF. CDR3 DNA: TGTGCCAGCAGTGAATCCGCAGGGGGCCCTAATCAGCCCCAGCATTTT.